The clone carrying this TCR beta chain came up a few times. The sample comes from a study of blood T cell repertoires in COVID-19. Some clones are missing from TCRdb's copy, which holds only in-frame ones; the method was immunoSEQ multiplex PCR. The sample shows about 350,000 clones, more than 70% of them seen only once. The TCR originated in a woman in her 70s with COVID-19, enrolled during active disease. Sequencing was performed on peripheral blood.

CDR3 region: CASIKGWDSPLHF. The CDR3 DNA is TGTGCCAGCATCAAGGGGTGGGATTCACCCCTCCACTTT. The chain recombines TRBV6-5 with TRBJ1-6; TRBD1 might be the D (5 bases). CDR3 size: 13 residues. Germline loops: CDR1 MNHEY, CDR2 SVGAGI. Trimming cost V 7 bases and J 8 bases, with 12 bases left between them.